The clone carrying this TCR beta chain was found many times. From germline, CDR1 is SGHDT and CDR2 YYEEEE. V lost 1 base to trimming and J lost 9 bases; unmatched junction nucleotides: 7. This CDR3 is 15 amino acids long. This record comes from a study of kidney transplant recipient with SARS-CoV-2 infection. One entry per CDR3 protein, called by TCRdb with MiXCR from the reads. Of fewer than 250,000 distinct CDR3 sequences listed, roughly 26% are singletons. V gene TRBV5-6 combines with J gene TRBJ1-6; 7 bases align to TRBD1. The receptor was derived from a male patient aged 25 to 39 who had COVID-19 and was a kidney transplant recipient. Some T cells may have come from the graft donor. This material consisted of a blood sample, taken at baseline and on approximately day 120 from a kidney transplant recipient. For the CDR3, the DNA is TGTGCCAGCAGCTTGCCCCCGGGACAGACTTCACCCCTCCACTTT. Residues: CASSLPPGQTSPLHF.